These 20 T cell receptor beta chains were all obtained from the same sample, sequenced in a study of shared clonotypes between healthy human individuals. The table came from immunoSEQ multiplex PCR; TCRdb's copy has only in-frame clones and leaves some out. Of approximately 2,000,000 clones in the sample, roughly 90% were seen once. Material for sequencing was naive CD4+ T cells from PBMCs. This sample's subset: CD45RA+ positively selected. The receptors stem from a man aged 18 to 30 in good health. Some clones in this sample may be carry-over from other donors' samples.

This chain joins TRBV5-1 and TRBJ2-7; D call uncertain. Germline CDR1 SGHRS, CDR2 YFSETQ. Between the trimmed V and J ends, which lost 4 bases and 4 bases, there was a span of 15 bases. The CDR3 has 14 amino acids. CDR3 DNA sequence: TGCGCCAGCAGCCCCCCCGCCGCTGGGTACGAGCAGTACTTC. Its translation is CASSPPAAGYEQYF.

V is TRBV5-1 and J is TRBJ2-5; TRBD2 agrees at 8 bases. V was clipped by 4 bases and J by 3 bases; unmatched bases: 5. This CDR3 is 14 amino acids long. Germline V lookup: CDR1 SGHRS, CDR2 YFSETQ. CDR3 protein: CASSILAGKETQYF. The CDR3 DNA reads TGCGCCAGCAGCATATTAGCGGGAAAAGAGACCCAGTACTTC.

V usage is TRBV5-5 and J usage is TRBJ2-7; D is unresolved. This CDR3 comprises 11 residues. Trimming cost V 0 bases and J 6 bases, with 4 bases left between them. Germline V CDR1 and CDR2: SGHKS, YYEKEE (reference sequence). Here the CDR3 reads CASSLEGEQYF. The CDR3 nucleotides are TGTGCCAGCAGCTTGGAGGGCGAGCAGTACTTC.

This clone was seen just once. The V and J genes are TRBV19 and TRBJ2-2; D is undetermined. The germline V and J ends were trimmed by 7 bases and 5 bases, with 11 bases remaining between them. Germline-derived CDR1 and CDR2 are LNHDA and SQIVND (reference sequence). The CDR3 is 13 residues long. Here the CDR3 reads CASTPHVTGELFF. DNA of the CDR3: TGTGCCAGTACCCCCCACGTAACCGGGGAGCTGTTTTTT.

The V call is TRBV7-8, the J call TRBJ2-5; D gene ambiguous. V was cut by 6 bases and J by 4 bases, with 9 bases left in between. Germline V gives CDR1 SGHVS, CDR2 FQNEAQ. There are 12 residues in the CDR3. Here the CDR3 reads CASSLLPETQYF. CDR3 DNA sequence: TGTGCCAGCAGTCTACTACCAGAGACCCAGTACTTC.

The J gene is TRBJ2-7, the V gene TRBV28, with 7 bases lining up with TRBD1. The junction had 18 bases not matched to a gene; V was cut back by 6 bases and J by 7 bases. The CDR3 runs 16 residues. The germline CDR1 and CDR2 sequences are MDHEN and SYDVKM. CDR3: CASSQQTGLRGKEQYF. The CDR3 DNA reads as TGTGCCAGCAGCCAACAGACAGGGCTAAGGGGTAAGGAGCAGTACTTC. The variable domain in full, with the rest retrieved from reference TRBV28 and TRBJ2-7, is DVKVTQSSRYLVKRTGEKVFLECVQDMDHENMFWYRQDPGLGLRLIYFSYDVKMKEKGDIPEGYSVSREKKERFSLILESASTNQTSMYLCASSQQTGLRGKEQYFGPGTRLTVT.

The chain recombines TRBV5-4 with TRBJ1-2; 10 bases align to TRBD1. From germline, CDR1 is SGHNT and CDR2 YYREEE (reference sequence). This CDR3 comprises 15 residues. The trim removed 3 bases at V and 2 bases at J, leaving 4 bases unmatched. This CDR3 is CASSSQDRGNYGYTF. In nucleotides, the CDR3 is TGTGCCAGCAGCTCCCAGGACAGGGGGAACTATGGCTACACCTTC.

This chain uses TRBV4-3 with TRBJ2-7, with a weak D call TRBD2 (5 bases). Germline V CDR1 and CDR2: LGHNA, YSLEER. This CDR3 contains 15 residues. Trimming removed 0 bases at V and 3 bases at J, with 12 bases between. Written as DNA, the CDR3 is TGCGCCAGCAGCCAAGATGGGAGAGGGAACTACGAGCAGTACTTC. It specifies CASSQDGRGNYEQYF.

V usage is TRBV9 and J usage is TRBJ2-2; no clear D. The CDR3 spans 16 residues. Germline V gene lookup returns CDR1 SGDLS and CDR2 YYNGEE. With 1 base removed from V and 0 bases from J, the gap between germline ends came to 10 bases. DNA for the CDR3: TGTGCCAGCAGCGTACATCCGCCATCGAACACCGGGGAGCTGTTTTTT. This encodes CASSVHPPSNTGELFF.

The chain combines TRBV2 with TRBJ2-2; D uncertain. This CDR3 is 15 amino acids long. Trimming shortened V by 7 bases and J by 0 bases, and 12 bases separated the two germline ends. Per the germline V gene, CDR1 is SNHLY and CDR2 is FYNNEI. The CDR3 nucleotides read TGTGCCAGCACCACTTGGCGATCGAACACCGGGGAGCTGTTTTTT. Translating gives CASTTWRSNTGELFF. Complete variable domain (other parts from reference TRBV2 and TRBJ2-2): EPEVTQTPSHQVTQMGQEVILRCVPISNHLYFYWYRQILGQKVEFLVSFYNNEISEKSEIFDDQFSVERPDGSNFTLKIRSTKLEDSAMYFCASTTWRSNTGELFFGEGSRLTVL.

The rearrangement links TRBV7-3 to TRBJ2-6, with TRBD2 matching over 7 bases. Germline-derived CDR1 and CDR2 are SGHTA and FQGTGA. This CDR3 is 16 amino acids long. V gave up 5 bases and J gave up 2 bases; unmatched junction bases: 6. The CDR3 region has the DNA TGTGCCAGCAGCCCCGTTGGGGGGGCTGGGGCCAACGTCCTGACTTTC. The encoded protein is CASSPVGGAGANVLTF.

V and J are TRBV28 and TRBJ1-2; D is ambiguous. Per the germline V gene, CDR1 is MDHEN and CDR2 is SYDVKM. The ends were cut back, 5 bases at V and 2 bases at J, with 12 bases in the middle. The CDR3 totals 14 residues. The CDR3 sequence: CASSVQQLNYGYTF. The CDR3 region has the DNA TGTGCCAGCAGTGTCCAACAGTTAAACTATGGCTACACCTTC.

The chain employs TRBV5-8 and TRBJ2-5; no definite D call. This CDR3 spans 15 amino acids. Germline CDR1 is SGHTS and CDR2 is YDEGEE. Deletions cut 2 bases from V and 5 bases from J, with 16 bases between. CDR3 residues: CASSFGFVDGETQYF. The CDR3 DNA is TGTGCCAGCAGCTTCGGGTTCGTGGACGGGGAGACCCAGTACTTC.

This clone has just one count. The chain is built from TRBV7-2 and TRBJ2-1, with 10 bases fitting TRBD2. The CDR3 contains 17 residues. V shed 4 bases, J shed 2 bases, and the junction held 8 bases outside the gene matches. The germline V gene encodes CDR1 SGHTA and CDR2 FQGNSA. CDR3 residues: CASSSSRSGRAYNEQFF. The CDR3 nucleotides are TGTGCCAGCAGCTCCAGCAGGAGCGGGAGGGCCTACAATGAGCAGTTCTTC.

V is TRBV18 and J is TRBJ1-1; 9 bases are a match to TRBD1. J was trimmed by 11 bases and V by 2 bases; bases with no gene match: 9. CDR1 is KGHSH, CDR2 LQKENI, per germline. The length of the CDR3 is 14 residues. CDR3 DNA sequence: TGTGCCAGCTCACCAGGGGACAGGGCAAAGGATGCTTTCTTT. Translating it yields CASSPGDRAKDAFF.

This clone was picked up a small number of times. This chain links TRBV6-5 with TRBJ1-1; weak D call: TRBD1 (5 bases). The CDR3 totals 13 residues. V was clipped by 2 bases and J by 5 bases, with 9 bases between them. The germline V gene encodes CDR1 MNHEY and CDR2 SVGAGI. The CDR3 reads CASSYGDWTEAFF. The CDR3 DNA reads TGTGCCAGCAGTTACGGGGACTGGACTGAAGCTTTCTTT.

This clone came up a few times. The CDR3 DNA follows: TGTGCCAGCAGCCAAGATGATGACAGGGTAAGGTACGAGCAGTACTTC. Translation: CASSQDDDRVRYEQYF. The chain is built from TRBV4-2 and TRBJ2-7; 7 bases are a match to TRBD1. The CDR3 is made up of 16 amino acids. The J segment lost 4 bases and the V segment lost 0 bases, leaving 9 bases of the junction unmatched. CDR1 LGHNA and CDR2 YNFKEQ come from the germline V gene.

Details on this clone: An end of the junction does not agree with germline; a read error may underlie this. The chain employs TRBV7-2 and TRBJ2-1, with D possibly TRBD2 on 6 matching bases. The CDR3 runs to 13 residues. Germline assignment: CDR1 SGHTA and CDR2 FQGNSA. The chain's CDR3 is CASSLAGSRIWVF. The CDR3 DNA reads TGTGCCAGCAGCTTAGCCGGGAGTCGGATTTGGGTCTTC.

This clone was observed once. V usage is TRBV18 and J usage is TRBJ2-7; the D gene is possibly TRBD2 (5 bases). V was clipped by 4 bases and J by 2 bases, with 12 bases between them. This CDR3 comprises 14 residues. CDR1 is KGHSH, CDR2 LQKENI, per germline. CDR3 in amino acids: CASSHPSGAYEQYF. The CDR3 DNA reads as TGTGCCAGCTCACACCCCTCCGGGGCCTACGAGCAGTACTTC.

This sequence joins TRBV5-1 and TRBJ2-2; the D is unclear. Germline-derived CDR1 and CDR2 are SGHRS and YFSETQ. V lost 5 bases, J lost 3 bases, and 11 bases lay in between. The CDR3 extends over 14 amino acids. CDR3 DNA: TGCGCCAGCAGTTCCGAGTTTCACACCGGGGAGCTGTTTTTT. Its protein product is CASSSEFHTGELFF.